These T cell receptor beta chains were read from a single sample in a study of cytomegalovirus exposure and HLA in healthy donors. Assay: immunoSEQ multiplex PCR; the TCRdb copy retains only in-frame clones and omits some. The sample shows 150,000 to 200,000 clones, 60% to 85% of them seen only once. Sequences were obtained from PBMCs. These receptors were taken from a woman between 40 and 55 years old in good health and CMV-seronegative. The conserved cysteine and the conserved F or W are not part of the CDR3 here. Fields, in order: CDR3 protein, V gene, clone size. For some rows the clone size is stated as once, few or many, or as a class when expanded; others skip it.

ASSLDLRRAGNTIY TRBV11-3 -
AWSRGGIVYGYT TRBV30 -
ASRWGQLSYEQY TRBV6-1 -
ASKDRVGTDTQY TRBV5-1 -
AWTGGGAAQY TRBV30 -
ASSYSSSLNYGYT TRBV6-5 -
ASSRGREQNYGYT TRBV6-1 -
ASSATAAGDTDTQY TRBV9 -
ASSPDKNYGYT TRBV7-2 -
SVKRGGGLAEAF TRBV29-1 -
ASSPRGGDQPQH TRBV4-2 few
ASSVAGTGGTGELF TRBV9 -
AISERGIGREKLF TRBV10-3 -
ASSLEDRGQT TRBV7-9 few
ASSYRGRRWADGSETQY TRBV27 -
SVRQGLDQPQH TRBV29-1 -
ASSLSGSSYNEQF TRBV19 -
AWTLSGDTQY TRBV30 few
ASSLEGRAGEQY TRBV11-2 once
ASSTPGTRRKETQY TRBV19 -
ASSPYGDQPQH TRBV7-2 -
AWARDSNQPQH TRBV30 -
ATARRTNTGELF TRBV19 -
ASSVPRGGASGANVLT TRBV19 -
AISESTSGYEQY TRBV10-3 -
ASSSPGWAQEAF TRBV7-8 -
ASSFRSGVNTEAF TRBV11-3 -
ASSLLADEQY TRBV7-9 -
ASSVPSGSSNEQF TRBV7-8 -
ATSRGSVVGETQY TRBV19 -
ASSANSGTTYEQY TRBV19 -
ATSRDPTRGHRTGYT TRBV15 -
ASSDNVRETPGWKQY TRBV2 -
ASSLSRSGWNTEAF TRBV7-2 -
AWRGTSGFEAF TRBV30 -
ASSPLQAGGAYEQY TRBV18 -
ASTPGTGALYSNQPQH TRBV10-1 once
ASSLRLAGLGYNEQF TRBV7-2 -
ASSIGRGHHGYT TRBV19 -
ASSFQGGDEKLF TRBV5-1 -
SVRQGTDQPQH TRBV29-1 -
ASSFSPSTGELF TRBV11-2 once
AISADTEAF TRBV10-3 -
ASSRLAGVDNEQF TRBV18 -
ASSPGRGTDTQY TRBV7-3 -
VSRPRGSDGYT TRBV19 -